The 18 T cell receptor beta chains given below trace back to one sample, sequenced in a study of cytomegalovirus exposure and HLA in healthy donors. PCR involved 60 Vbeta and 13 Jbeta primers. Here immunoSEQ multiplex PCR was the method, and the copy in TCRdb shows in-frame clones only, minus some. The sample holds 98,000 or so clones; roughly three quarters are singletons and the top ten take 6% to 8.5%. Input material: PBMCs. The receptor set was obtained from a female donor in good health and CMV-seronegative.

This clone was counted once. The rearrangement uses TRBV19 and TRBJ1-1; D remains ambiguous. Trimming removed 6 bases from V and 0 bases from J, with 8 bases in between. The CDR3 contains 13 residues. From germline, CDR1 is LNHDA and CDR2 SQIVND (reference sequence). This CDR3 is CASSAELNTEAFF. In DNA, the CDR3 is TGTGCCAGTAGCGCGGAATTGAACACTGAAGCTTTCTTT.

The chain combines TRBV9 with TRBJ2-1; 15 nucleotides align to TRBD2. The CDR3 totals 18 residues. V was pared by 0 bases and J by 7 bases, with 8 bases of the junction left unmatched. CDR1 SGDLS and CDR2 YYNGEE come from the germline V gene. Written as DNA, the CDR3 is TGTGCCAGCAGCGTAGGATTTATCGGGACTAGCGGGAGGAATGAGCAGTTCTTC. Translated, it gives CASSVGFIGTSGRNEQFF.

The CDR3 coding sequence is TGTGCCAGCTCACGACCTATACTAGTAAACACCGGGGAGCTGTTTTTT. It yields the protein CASSRPILVNTGELFF. The chain is built from TRBV18 and TRBJ2-2, with D possibly TRBD2 on 5 matching bases. The CDR3 is 16 amino acids. Trimming stripped 4 bases from V and 2 bases from J, with 14 bases between. Germline lookup yields CDR1 KGHSH and CDR2 LQKENI.

This clone was observed a handful of times. This chain joins TRBV28 and TRBJ1-2; 7 positions match TRBD1. Germline values: CDR1 MDHEN, CDR2 SYDVKM. This CDR3 contains 15 residues. With 0 bases clipped from V and 6 bases from J, the junction kept 7 bases outside the gene matches. The chain's CDR3 is CASSLWGDSANGYTF. The CDR3 region has the DNA TGTGCCAGCAGTTTATGGGGGGACAGTGCTAATGGCTACACCTTC.

The DNA for the CDR3 is TGTGCCAGCTCACCACGCAGGGTGGGCAATCAGCCCCAGCATTTT. Amino acids: CASSPRRVGNQPQHF. This chain connects TRBV18 to TRBJ1-5, with a tentative D call TRBD1 (5 bases). Germline CDR1 and CDR2: KGHSH and LQKENI. This CDR3 region has 15 residues. Deletions cut 1 base from V and 2 bases from J, with 9 bases between.

This clone appeared a few times. This CDR3 is CASSRLAGGQGIGELFF. DNA for the CDR3: TGCGCCAGCAGTCGCCTAGCGGGGGGGCAAGGAATCGGGGAGCTGTTTTTT. V is TRBV10-2 and J is TRBJ2-2, with 12 bases aligning to TRBD2. V lost 5 bases and J lost 7; bases outside the gene matches: 11. Per the germline V gene, CDR1 is WSHSY and CDR2 is SAAADI. The CDR3 length is 17 residues.

Notes on this clone: The junction does not match germline at one end; this may be a read error. V gene TRBV7-9 combines with J gene TRBJ2-5; possible D gene TRBD1, 5 bases. The CDR3 covers 15 residues. Germline V gene lookup returns CDR1 SEHNR and CDR2 FQNEAQ (reference sequence). CDR3 protein: CSSSLGRWGMETQYF. CDR3 sequence (DNA): TGTTCCAGCTCCCTAGGTCGGTGGGGCATGGAGACCCAGTACTTC. Full variable domain (remainder filled in from reference TRBV7-9 and TRBJ2-5): DTGVSQNPRHKITKRGQNVTFRCDPISEHNRLYWYRQTLGQGPEFLTYFQNEAQLEKSRLLSDRFSAERPKGSFSTLEIQRTEQGDSAMYLCSSSLGRWGMETQYFGPGTRLLVL.

This clone was seen just once. The chain links TRBV6-6 to TRBJ2-2; tentative D call: TRBD1 (5 bases). V lost 8 bases and J lost 8, with 24 bases in between. This CDR3 region has 16 residues. Germline CDR1 reads MNHNY; CDR2 reads SVGAGI (reference sequence). CDR3 bases: TGTGCCAGCGCGAAACCGGGCTCGACAGCCTCTGGGGAGCTGTTTTTT. Its translation is CASAKPGSTASGELFF.

The chain employs TRBV14 and TRBJ2-4, with D hard to call. CDR3 length: 13 amino acids. V was clipped by 3 bases and J by 12 bases, with 15 bases between them. Germline CDR1 is SGHDN and CDR2 is FVKESK. CDR3 protein: CASSQGRANAQYF. CDR3 DNA: TGTGCCAGCAGCCAGGGCCGAGCAAATGCTCAGTACTTC. Filled out from reference TRBV14 and TRBJ2-4, the complete variable domain reads EAGVTQFPSHSVIEKGQTVTLRCDPISGHDNLYWYRRVMGKEIKFLLHFVKESKQDESGMPNNRFLAERTGGTYSTLKVQPAELEDSGVYFCASSQGRANAQYFGAGTRLSVL.

This sequence joins TRBV29-1 and TRBJ1-1; 9 bases map to TRBD1. J gave up 3 bases and V 6 bases, and 5 bases lay outside the gene matches. Germline V gene data show CDR1 as SQVTM and CDR2 as ANQGSEA. The CDR3 length is 13 residues. As DNA, the CDR3 is TGCAGCGTCGACAGGGGGAGGGACACTGAAGCTTTCTTT. Translated, it gives CSVDRGRDTEAFF. Complete variable domain (other parts from reference TRBV29-1 and TRBJ1-1): SAVISQKPSRDICQRGTSLTIQCQVDSQVTMMFWYRQQPGQSLTLIATANQGSEATYESGFVIDKFPISRPNLTFSTLTVSNMSPEDSSIYLCSVDRGRDTEAFFGQGTRLTVV.

V and J are TRBV7-9 and TRBJ2-5, with 8 bases identical to TRBD2. V was clipped by 5 bases and J by 5 bases; unmatched bases: 10. The V gene's germline CDR1 is SEHNR and CDR2 FQNEAQ (reference sequence). The CDR3 has 15 amino acids. CDR3 residues: CASSVTGTSPETQYF. In nucleotides, the CDR3 is TGTGCCAGCAGCGTAACCGGGACTAGTCCCGAGACCCAGTACTTC.

In its sample, this clone was seen once. The V call is TRBV6-6, the J call TRBJ2-5; maybe TRBD2 (5 bases). The CDR3 runs 11 residues. Germline V gene sequence: CDR1 MNHNY, CDR2 SVGAGI (reference sequence). V dropped 2 bases and J dropped 9 bases, with 7 bases sitting between them. CDR3 loop: CASSYPGAQYF. In DNA form, the CDR3 reads TGTGCCAGCAGTTACCCCGGGGCCCAGTACTTC.

The chain combines TRBV28 with TRBJ2-7; 8 bases map to TRBD2. The CDR3 contains 18 residues. Germline CDR1 MDHEN, CDR2 SYDVKM. J lost 7 bases, V lost 3 bases, and 20 bases had no gene match. CDR3: CASSFPFWSGSAPREQYF. In DNA, the CDR3 is TGTGCCAGCAGTTTTCCCTTTTGGAGCGGGAGTGCCCCAAGGGAGCAGTACTTC. Full variable domain (missing parts from reference TRBV28 and TRBJ2-7): DVKVTQSSRYLVKRTGEKVFLECVQDMDHENMFWYRQDPGLGLRLIYFSYDVKMKEKGDIPEGYSVSREKKERFSLILESASTNQTSMYLCASSFPFWSGSAPREQYFGPGTRLTVT.

This CDR3 reads CASSGGGGQGNIQYF. DNA of the CDR3: TGTGCCAGCAGCGGAGGTGGGGGACAGGGAAACATTCAGTACTTC. The rearrangement joins TRBV5-8 to TRBJ2-4; 9 nucleotides match TRBD1. The ends lost 4 bases at V and 6 bases at J; junction bases unmatched: 8. The germline CDR1 and CDR2 sequences are SGHTS and YDEGEE. The CDR3 extends over 15 amino acids.

The chain recombines TRBV28 with TRBJ1-1, with a tentative D call TRBD1 (5 bases). The V end was cut by 5 bases, the J end by 5 bases, with 12 bases between. The CDR3 sequence is 13 residues long. CDR1 and CDR2 (germline): MDHEN, SYDVKM. The CDR3 region has the DNA TGTGCCAGCAGTACTCCGGGGGGAACTGAAGCTTTCTTT. This sequence encodes CASSTPGGTEAFF. Full variable domain (remainder filled in from reference TRBV28 and TRBJ1-1): DVKVTQSSRYLVKRTGEKVFLECVQDMDHENMFWYRQDPGLGLRLIYFSYDVKMKEKGDIPEGYSVSREKKERFSLILESASTNQTSMYLCASSTPGGTEAFFGQGTRLTVV.

The gene calls are TRBV19 and TRBJ2-5; 9 bases line up with TRBD1. The DNA end is more similar to TRBJ2-7, so the J call may be wrong. Germline V gives CDR1 LNHDA, CDR2 SQIVND (reference sequence). The CDR3 is made up of 15 amino acids. The CDR3 loop is CASSHGTGYYYEQYF. DNA for the CDR3: TGTGCCAGTAGTCACGGGACAGGGTATTACTACGAGCAGTACTTC.

The rearrangement links TRBV6-5 to TRBJ1-2; D may be TRBD1 (5 bases). Trimming pared 5 bases from V and 6 bases from J, leaving 13 bases between. Per germline, CDR1 MNHEY and CDR2 SVGAGI. There are 13 residues in the CDR3. The CDR3 coding sequence is TGTGCCAGCAGTACCTCGGGACTGGATGGCTACACCTTC. It specifies CASSTSGLDGYTF.

The chain links TRBV7-3 to TRBJ1-6, with 8 positions matching TRBD1. The CDR3 totals 15 residues. Germline CDR1 is SGHTA and CDR2 is FQGTGA. The trim removed 5 bases at V and 5 bases at J, leaving 5 bases unmatched. The CDR3 DNA sequence: TGTGCCAGCAGCCCAACGGGACAGGATAATTCACCCCTCCACTTT. This translates into CASSPTGQDNSPLHF.